The sequence of this T cell receptor beta chain was determined in a study of blood T cell repertoires in COVID-19. Methods used by the authors: Quantification of nucleated cells was approximated via reference gene primer amplification. Repertoires were generated with immunoSEQ multiplex PCR, while TCRdb's copy carries only in-frame clones and drops some. That table gives V, J and clone size, and the DNA gave D and trimming. The data show a few hundred thousand clones, over 75% seen once. This clone was seen once. CDR1 is KGHSH and CDR2 is LQKENI in the germline V gene. This CDR3 comprises 15 residues. V dropped 4 bases and J dropped 3 bases, with 12 bases sitting between them.

This chain joins TRBV18 and TRBJ2-2; perhaps TRBD1 as D (5 bases). The sequenced sample consisted of peripheral blood. The TCR sequence derives from a human donor in a cohort sampled during active COVID-19. CDR3 coding DNA: TGTGCCAGCTCACTCCGGCAGGGCGACACCGGGGAGCTGTTTTTT. Amino acids: CASSLRQGDTGELFF.